This T cell receptor beta chain was documented in a study of shared clonotypes between healthy human individuals. Turning to the study itself: The people who gave samples were two women and a few men aged 18 to 49. Every donor yielded three CD4 naive, three CD4 memory, two CD8 naive and one CD8 memory plate.

Clones were sequenced by immunoSEQ multiplex PCR, and TCRdb holds only the in-frame ones, with some missing. The data hold around 600,000 clones, with roughly 95% observed a single time. It was CD45RO-negative cells, positively selected for CCR7, that made up naive CD8 cells, with terminally differentiated effector memory CD45RA+ cells excluded. The donors, healthy adults who were HIV-negative, had experienced no recent acute infections or vaccinations. The sequenced sample consisted of naive CD8+ T cells sorted from blood. The source is a woman aged 30 to 39 in good health.

The chain's CDR3 is CASSFGNSHSGANVLTF. In DNA, the CDR3 is TGTGCCAGCAGCTTTGGAAACAGCCACTCTGGGGCCAACGTCCTGACTTTC. The chain carries TRBV5-6 and TRBJ2-6, with D unresolved. The CDR3 contains 17 residues. Trimming removed 2 bases from V and 0 bases from J, with 12 bases in between. Germline V gene sequence: CDR1 SGHDT, CDR2 YYEEEE. The full variable domain, completed using reference TRBV5-6 and TRBJ2-6, is DAGVTQSPTHLIKTRGQQVTLRCSPKSGHDTVSWYQQALGQGPQFIFQYYEEEERQRGNFPDRFSGHQFPNYSSELNVNALLLGDSALYLCASSFGNSHSGANVLTFGAGSRLTVL.